This TCR beta chain comes out of a study of shared clonotypes between healthy human individuals. Unmatched junction bases numbered 11, after V lost 3 bases and J lost 7 bases. The CDR3 has 16 amino acids. Germline V gene data show CDR1 as SGDLS and CDR2 as YYNGEE. Repertoires were generated with immunoSEQ multiplex PCR, while TCRdb's copy carries only in-frame clones and drops some. This sample carries some 1,600,000 clones, approximately 98% of them seen once, and the ten largest clones take around 0.45%. To note about this clone: Its matching antigen is unknown.

Study results and caveats: The study drew on few donors, limiting represented genetic and exposure-history diversity.

The source material was naive CD4+ T cells sorted from blood. Sample subset: CD45RA+ positively selected. The sequence came from a man aged 25 to 40 in good health. The chain links TRBV9 to TRBJ2-2; 8 bases are shared with TRBD2. In DNA, the CDR3 is TGTGCCAGCAGCGCCCAAGCGGGAGCCCTGGGCGGGGAGCTGTTTTTT. It is translated as CASSAQAGALGGELFF.